This T cell receptor beta chain was captured in a study of T cells after yellow fever vaccination. A universal primer site and UMIs were added as TCR cDNA was made by 5'RACE template switching. TCRdb re-called the 5' RACE reads with MiXCR, one entry per CDR3 protein. This table holds 300,000 to 400,000 distinct CDR3 sequences, around 13% found once. Losses at the gene ends were 6 bases for V and 4 bases for J; bases not matched to a gene: 13. Germline loops: CDR1 LNHDA, CDR2 SQIVND (reference sequence). The CDR3 has 17 amino acids. Regarding the study as a whole: Overall, a small share of clonotypes was seen in both CD4 and CD8 compartments. The bulk population could contribute abundant contaminating clonotypes to FACS-sorted repertoires. Most primary-vaccination clones reappeared after the booster (about 96% CD4, roughly 88% CD8).

This clonotype was seen only a few times. Its antigen is still unknown. The V call is TRBV19, the J call TRBJ1-2; 11 bases map to TRBD1. The receptor comes from a man between 18 and 35 years old who received the YFV17D yellow fever vaccine. Sequencing used CD4+ T cells sorted from PBMCs, obtained 15 days after the yellow fever booster vaccination. In DNA, the CDR3 is TGTGCCAGTAGCCCCACGGGACAGGGGGTCCCAGGCTATGGCTACACCTTC. Its protein product is CASSPTGQGVPGYGYTF. Based on the CDR3 plus reference TRBV19 and TRBJ1-2, the full variable domain is DGGITQSPKYLFRKEGQNVTLSCEQNLNHDAMYWYRQDPGQGLRLIYYSQIVNDFQKGDIAEGYSVSREKKESFPLTVTSAQKNPTAFYLCASSPTGQGVPGYGYTFGSGTRLTVV.